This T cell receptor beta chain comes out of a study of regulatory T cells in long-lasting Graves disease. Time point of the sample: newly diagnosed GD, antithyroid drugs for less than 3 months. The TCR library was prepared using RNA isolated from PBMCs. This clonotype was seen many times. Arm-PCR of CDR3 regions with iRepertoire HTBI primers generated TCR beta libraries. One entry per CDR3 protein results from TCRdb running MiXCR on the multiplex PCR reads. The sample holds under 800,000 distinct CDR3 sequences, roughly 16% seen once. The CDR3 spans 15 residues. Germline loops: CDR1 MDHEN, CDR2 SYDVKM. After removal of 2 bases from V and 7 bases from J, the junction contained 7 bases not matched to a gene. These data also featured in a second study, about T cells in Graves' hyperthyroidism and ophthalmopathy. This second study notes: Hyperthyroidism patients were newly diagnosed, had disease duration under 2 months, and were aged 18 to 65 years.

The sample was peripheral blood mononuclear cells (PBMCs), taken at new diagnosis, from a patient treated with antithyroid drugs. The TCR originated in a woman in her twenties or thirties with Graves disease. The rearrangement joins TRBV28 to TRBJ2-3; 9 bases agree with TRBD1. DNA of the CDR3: TGTGCCAGCAGTTTAGGGACAGGGTTTGTACATACGCAGTATTTT. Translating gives CASSLGTGFVHTQYF.